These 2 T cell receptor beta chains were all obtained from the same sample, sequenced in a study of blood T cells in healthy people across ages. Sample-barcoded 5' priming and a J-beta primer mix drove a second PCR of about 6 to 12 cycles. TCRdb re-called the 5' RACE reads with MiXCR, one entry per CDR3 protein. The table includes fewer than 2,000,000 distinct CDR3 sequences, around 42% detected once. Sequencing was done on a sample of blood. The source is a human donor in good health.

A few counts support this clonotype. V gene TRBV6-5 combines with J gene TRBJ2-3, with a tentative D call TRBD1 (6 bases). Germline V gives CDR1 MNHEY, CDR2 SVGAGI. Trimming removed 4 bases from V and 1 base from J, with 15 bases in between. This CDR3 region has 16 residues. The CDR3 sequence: CASSSNRVVGTDTQYF. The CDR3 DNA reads TGTGCCAGCAGTTCGAACAGGGTGGTGGGCACAGATACGCAGTATTTT.

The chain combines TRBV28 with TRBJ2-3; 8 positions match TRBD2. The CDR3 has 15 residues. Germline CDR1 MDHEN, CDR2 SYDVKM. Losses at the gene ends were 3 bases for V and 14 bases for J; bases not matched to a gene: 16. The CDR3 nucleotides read TGTGCCAGCAGTTTGGGTCGGCCAGCGGGGGACCCGAGGTATTTT. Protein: CASSLGRPAGDPRYF.